Shown below are 21 T cell receptor beta chains from a single sample sequenced in a study of cytomegalovirus exposure and HLA in healthy donors. Primers for the PCR totalled 60 Vbeta and 13 Jbeta. Sequencing was performed with immunoSEQ multiplex PCR; in TCRdb, only in-frame clones are kept and a portion is missing. The profile shows over 200,000 clones, 85% to 90% of them singletons. Material for sequencing was PBMCs. All receptors come from a woman aged 18-30 years in good health and CMV-seronegative.

The J gene is TRBJ2-7, the V gene TRBV28, with TRBD1 matching over 7 bases. J lost 3 bases, V lost 8 bases, and 13 bases had no gene match. The V gene's germline CDR1 is MDHEN and CDR2 SYDVKM. The CDR3 runs to 15 residues. The CDR3 loop reads CASLNGRRGFYEQYF. The CDR3 DNA reads TGTGCCAGCTTAAATGGGCGCAGGGGGTTCTACGAGCAGTACTTC.

The chain links TRBV18 to TRBJ2-5; D is unclear. CDR3 length: 13 residues. Germline CDR1 is KGHSH and CDR2 is LQKENI. V gave up 3 bases and J gave up 5 bases, with 10 bases separating them. In DNA, the CDR3 is TGTGCCAGCTCACCGGGCCTTGGGGAGACCCAGTACTTC. Its protein is CASSPGLGETQYF.

This clone has only a few counts. This chain uses TRBV30 with TRBJ2-3; 8 bases match TRBD2. The germline V gene encodes CDR1 GTSNPN and CDR2 SVGIG (reference sequence). The CDR3 consists of 15 residues. Germline trimming cut 0 bases from V and 0 bases from J; bases unmatched to any gene: 2. The CDR3: CAWSVTSGSTDTQYF. For the CDR3, the DNA is TGTGCCTGGAGTGTTACTAGCGGAAGCACAGATACGCAGTATTTT.

The genes are TRBV10-2 and TRBJ2-3; 11 bases map to TRBD2. Germline CDR1 and CDR2: WSHSY and SAAADI. This CDR3 spans 17 amino acids. With V trimmed by 2 bases and J by 1 base, 5 bases remained unmatched. The CDR3 loop is CASSEPGLAARTDTQYF. CDR3 nucleotides: TGCGCCAGCAGTGAGCCGGGACTAGCGGCTCGCACAGATACGCAGTATTTT.

V usage is TRBV29-1 and J usage is TRBJ1-2; maybe TRBD1 (5 bases). The CDR3 length is 13 residues. Trimming removed 4 bases from V and 2 bases from J, with 11 bases in between. Germline lookup yields CDR1 SQVTM and CDR2 ANQGSEA. In nucleotides, the CDR3 is TGCAGCGTTGGTCCTGGACAAAACTATGGCTACACCTTC. Translating it yields CSVGPGQNYGYTF.

This chain uses TRBV21-1 with TRBJ2-4; the D call of TRBD1 is as the table states it, not checked on the DNA. TRBV21-1 represents a pseudogene. The CDR3 has 16 amino acids. CDR3 sequence (DNA): TGTGCCAGCAGCAAAGTCAGGGATATAGCCAAAAACATTCAGTACTTC. It translates to CASSKVRDIAKNIQYF.

This rearrangement joins TRBV11-3 to TRBJ2-1; maybe TRBD2 (6 bases). V lost 5 bases and J lost 12, with 11 bases in between. Looked up from germline, CDR1 is SGHNT and CDR2 is YENEEA. CDR3 length: 11 amino acids. In DNA form, the CDR3 reads TGTGCCAGCAGCAGGGGACTTCGGCAGTTCTTC. It codes for CASSRGLRQFF. Full variable domain (rest looked up from reference TRBV11-3 and TRBJ2-1): EAGVVQSPRYKIIEKKQPVAFWCNPISGHNTLYWYLQNLGQGPELLIRYENEEAVDDSQLPKDRFSAERLKGVDSTLKIQPAELGDSAVYLCASSRGLRQFFGPGTRLTVL.

The J gene is TRBJ1-2, the V gene TRBV15; D is uncertain. Trimming took 8 bases from V and 0 from J, leaving 16 bases between them. Germline V gene lookup returns CDR1 LNHNV and CDR2 YYDKDF (reference sequence). This CDR3 region has 15 residues. This CDR3 reads CATREGAVANYGYTF. The CDR3 DNA reads TGTGCCACCCGGGAGGGAGCTGTAGCTAACTATGGCTACACCTTC.

This clone was observed a single time. The rearrangement joins TRBV2 to TRBJ2-5; 7 positions match TRBD1. J was trimmed by 7 bases and V by 7 bases; bases with no gene match: 9. Germline CDR1 is SNHLY and CDR2 is FYNNEI. There are 13 residues in the CDR3. The chain's CDR3 is CASKGTARGTQYF. In nucleotides, the CDR3 is TGTGCCAGCAAGGGGACAGCCCGAGGGACCCAGTACTTC.

The J gene is TRBJ2-7, the V gene TRBV2; D is perhaps TRBD1 (5 bases). Deletions cut 8 bases from V and 0 bases from J, with 11 bases between. CDR1 and CDR2 from the germline V gene are SNHLY and FYNNEI. CDR3 length: 13 amino acids. CDR3 amino acids: CASHYRSSYEQYF. Here the CDR3 DNA reads TGTGCCAGCCACTACAGGTCCTCCTACGAGCAGTACTTC. Looking up the rest from reference TRBV2 and TRBJ2-7 gives the full variable domain: EPEVTQTPSHQVTQMGQEVILRCVPISNHLYFYWYRQILGQKVEFLVSFYNNEISEKSEIFDDQFSVERPDGSNFTLKIRSTKLEDSAMYFCASHYRSSYEQYFGPGTRLTVT.

With respect to this clone: Within the sample, other DNA sequences also encode this same CDR3. The chain carries TRBV5-1 and TRBJ2-7, with D perhaps matching TRBD2 (6 bases). The CDR3 is 13 residues long. Germline values: CDR1 SGHRS, CDR2 YFSETQ. V lost 3 bases and J lost 4, with 11 bases in between. This CDR3 reads CASSWGLTYEQYF. The CDR3 DNA is TGCGCCAGCAGCTGGGGACTTACTTACGAGCAGTACTTC.

The J gene is TRBJ1-5, the V gene TRBV19; 8 nucleotides match TRBD1. V shed 3 bases, J shed 3 bases, and the junction held 7 bases outside the gene matches. This CDR3 region has 16 residues. Germline V CDR1 and CDR2: LNHDA, SQIVND (reference sequence). This CDR3 reads CASSIYAQGANQPQHF. DNA for the CDR3: TGTGCCAGTAGTATCTACGCTCAGGGGGCCAATCAGCCCCAGCATTTT.

The V and J genes are TRBV30 and TRBJ2-1; 11 positions match TRBD2. The CDR3 has 17 amino acids. V lost 0 bases, J lost 6 bases, and 10 bases stayed unmatched. The germline V gene encodes CDR1 GTSNPN and CDR2 SVGIG (reference sequence). The CDR3 loop is CAWSVLGRLAGGNEQFF. CDR3 in DNA: TGTGCCTGGAGTGTATTGGGCCGGCTAGCGGGAGGCAATGAGCAGTTCTTC.

This chain joins TRBV4-1 and TRBJ2-7, with a weak D call TRBD2 (6 bases). Per germline, CDR1 MGHRA and CDR2 YSYEKL. Trimming took 3 bases from V and 3 from J, leaving 12 bases between them. The CDR3 sequence is 14 residues long. For the CDR3, the DNA is TGCGCCAGCAGCCACCGGGACTCTCGCTACGAGCAGTACTTC. Its translation: CASSHRDSRYEQYF.

The V call is TRBV10-1, the J call TRBJ1-1, with D unresolved. The CDR3 has 14 amino acids. Trimming pared 4 bases from V and 3 bases from J, leaving 12 bases between. The V gene's germline CDR1 is WNHNN and CDR2 SYGVQD (reference sequence). The CDR3 sequence: CASSAPLGDTEAFF. In DNA, the CDR3 is TGCGCCAGCAGTGCCCCTCTCGGGGACACTGAAGCTTTCTTT.

CDR3 sequence (DNA): TGTGCCAGCAGCTCGACAGGGGGCGCGAACACCGGGGAGCTGTTTTTT. It translates to CASSSTGGANTGELFF. The J gene is TRBJ2-2, the V gene TRBV5-4; 10 nucleotides line up with TRBD1. The CDR3 totals 16 residues. The V gene's germline CDR1 is SGHNT and CDR2 YYREEE (reference sequence). V gave up 3 bases and J gave up 0 bases; unmatched junction bases: 2.

Here the CDR3 reads CASSPFPAGGRNEQFF. The CDR3 DNA reads TGTGCCAGCAGCCCCTTCCCTGCGGGAGGGCGGAATGAGCAGTTCTTC. The chain employs TRBV16 and TRBJ2-1, with TRBD2 matching 9 bases. The CDR3 length is 16 residues. V dropped 4 bases and J dropped 7; count of bases not matched to a gene: 11. CDR1 is KGHSY and CDR2 is FQNENV in the germline V gene.

The chain carries TRBV2 and TRBJ2-5; 7 bases agree with TRBD1. The CDR3 totals 14 residues. The junction had 2 bases not matched to a gene; V was cut back by 3 bases and J by 1 base. Germline CDR1 is SNHLY and CDR2 is FYNNEI. This CDR3 reads CASSEGTAQETQYF. Written as DNA, the CDR3 is TGTGCCAGCAGTGAGGGGACAGCCCAAGAGACCCAGTACTTC.

The V and J genes are TRBV27 and TRBJ1-4; tentatively, D is TRBD1 (6 bases). The CDR3 covers 12 residues. Germline loops: CDR1 MNHEY, CDR2 SMNVEV (reference sequence). Trimming removed 6 bases at V and 5 bases at J, with 7 bases between. The CDR3, as DNA: TGTGCCAGCAGAGGGGGAAATGAAAAACTGTTTTTT. This encodes CASRGGNEKLFF.

The chain carries TRBV7-9 and TRBJ2-5; TRBD1 is a possible D gene (6 bases). Germline lookup yields CDR1 SEHNR and CDR2 FQNEAQ (reference sequence). V shed 3 bases and J shed 4 bases, with 12 bases lying between them. The CDR3 extends over 14 amino acids. CDR3 nucleotides: TGTGCCAGCAGCTTGTCAGGGGCAGGAGAGACCCAGTACTTC. Protein product: CASSLSGAGETQYF.

This chain connects TRBV2 to TRBJ2-1, with D maybe TRBD2 (6 bases). This CDR3 region has 16 residues. Germline CDR1 SNHLY, CDR2 FYNNEI. V lost 4 bases and J 7 bases, leaving 20 bases between the germline ends. CDR3 protein: CASSALWEEGRNEQFF. As DNA, the CDR3 is TGTGCCAGCAGTGCCCTCTGGGAGGAGGGAAGGAATGAGCAGTTCTTC.